This passage covers 18 T cell receptor beta chains from one sample sequenced in a study of cytomegalovirus exposure and HLA in healthy donors. Vbeta (60) and Jbeta (13) primers were used in the PCR. Profiled with immunoSEQ multiplex PCR; TCRdb holds only in-frame clones, not every one. The sample consists of more than 95,000 clones, roughly three quarters of them appearing once. The sequenced sample consisted of PBMCs. Receptors were obtained from a man aged 30 to 45 in good health and CMV-seropositive.

The V call is TRBV7-2, the J call TRBJ2-1; TRBD2 agrees at 9 bases. V gave up 4 bases and J gave up 4 bases; unmatched junction bases: 8. In germline, CDR1 is SGHTA, CDR2 FQGNSA. The CDR3 sequence is 16 residues long. The CDR3 bases are TGTGCCAGCAGCTGGGGCGGCGCGGGGGGGTACAATGAGCAGTTCTTC. It translates to CASSWGGAGGYNEQFF.

This sequence joins TRBV9 and TRBJ1-6; D gene ambiguous. The CDR3 is made up of 18 amino acids. Trimming removed 0 bases at V and 6 bases at J, with 19 bases between. From germline, CDR1 is SGDLS and CDR2 YYNGEE. CDR3 DNA sequence: TGTGCCAGCAGCGTAGATCTTTTGGAAGATCGGAGTAATTCACCCCTCCACTTT. Encoded protein: CASSVDLLEDRSNSPLHF.

The chain is built from TRBV5-1 and TRBJ2-7, with TRBD2 matching 11 bases. The V and J ends lost 1 base and 4 bases, in that order; junction bases with no gene match: 1. CDR1 SGHRS and CDR2 YFSETQ come from the germline V gene. The CDR3 contains 14 residues. CDR3 nucleotides: TGCGCCAGCAGCTTGACTAGCGGGAGTTACGAGCAGTACTTC. As protein: CASSLTSGSYEQYF.

The chain combines TRBV9 with TRBJ2-5, with a tentative D call TRBD1 (7 bases). CDR1 and CDR2 (germline): SGDLS, YYNGEE. The CDR3 loop spans 13 amino acids. V gave up 8 bases and J gave up 2 bases, with 13 bases separating them. CDR3 nucleotide sequence: TGTGCCAGAATGCGGGACAGACAAGAGACCCAGTACTTC. Translation: CARMRDRQETQYF.

The gene calls are TRBV10-1 and TRBJ2-7, with a weak D call TRBD1 (5 bases). Germline V CDR1 and CDR2: WNHNN, SYGVQD (reference sequence). The CDR3 sequence is 15 residues long. V was pared by 5 bases and J by 3 bases, with 17 bases between. CDR3 in amino acids: CASSNRFQPVYEQYF. Written as DNA, the CDR3 is TGCGCCAGCAGTAACAGGTTCCAACCGGTCTACGAGCAGTACTTC.

This chain connects TRBV27 to TRBJ2-7; 7 nucleotides match TRBD1. Germline CDR1 reads MNHEY; CDR2 reads SMNVEV (reference sequence). There are 15 residues in the CDR3. With V trimmed by 3 bases and J by 3 bases, 8 bases remained unmatched. In DNA form, the CDR3 reads TGTGCCAGCAGTTTTGACAGGGATAACTTCTACGAGCAGTACTTC. It codes for CASSFDRDNFYEQYF.

This rearrangement joins TRBV10-3 to TRBJ2-7; TRBD1 matches at 11 bases. Germline-derived CDR1 and CDR2 are ENHRY and SYGVKD. The CDR3 sequence is 16 residues long. V shed 9 bases, J shed 0 bases, and the junction held 10 bases outside the gene matches. CDR3 DNA sequence: TGTGCCATAAAAGGACAGGGGGCCACAAGCTCCTACGAGCAGTACTTC. This codes for CAIKGQGATSSYEQYF.

The chain couples TRBV19 to TRBJ1-1; 8 bases align to TRBD1. V dropped 3 bases and J dropped 0; count of bases not matched to a gene: 3. The CDR3 loop spans 15 amino acids. Germline CDR1 LNHDA, CDR2 SQIVND (reference sequence). CDR3: CASSMDREMNTEAFF. Written as DNA, the CDR3 is TGTGCCAGTAGTATGGACAGGGAGATGAACACTGAAGCTTTCTTT. The full variable domain, in which reference TRBV19 and TRBJ1-1 provide the parts outside the CDR3, is DGGITQSPKYLFRKEGQNVTLSCEQNLNHDAMYWYRQDPGQGLRLIYYSQIVNDFQKGDIAEGYSVSREKKESFPLTVTSAQKNPTAFYLCASSMDREMNTEAFFGQGTRLTVV.

This clone has more than one count but fewer than ten. The CDR3 is CASSQGASGSYEQYF. The CDR3 DNA is TGTGCCAGCAGCCAAGGAGCTAGCGGGTCCTACGAGCAGTACTTC. The chain carries TRBV4-2 and TRBJ2-7; 8 bases agree with TRBD2. The germline gives CDR1 LGHNA, CDR2 YNFKEQ. The trim removed 1 base at V and 1 base at J, leaving 3 bases unmatched. The CDR3 is 15 residues long.

This clone has more than one count but fewer than ten. This chain uses TRBV25-1 with TRBJ2-1; 11 bases line up with TRBD2. Looked up from germline, CDR1 is MGHDK and CDR2 is SYGVNS. V shed 4 bases and J 4 bases; nucleotides not matched to a gene: 6. This CDR3 has 16 residues. The CDR3 DNA follows: TGTGCCAGCAGTGTACTAGCGGGGGCTATATACAATGAGCAGTTCTTC. Residues: CASSVLAGAIYNEQFF.

This clone was seen more than once but under ten times. The gene calls are TRBV6-4 and TRBJ2-3; 10 nucleotides line up with TRBD2. Per the germline V gene, CDR1 is MRHNA and CDR2 is SNTAGT. CDR3 length: 14 residues. V lost 9 bases and J lost 3; bases outside the gene matches: 6. For the CDR3, the DNA is TGTGCCAGTGGAGCGGGAGGGCCGACAGATACGCAGTATTTT. Its translation is CASGAGGPTDTQYF.

V gene TRBV7-8 combines with J gene TRBJ2-5; D gene ambiguous. CDR3 length: 13 residues. Germline-derived CDR1 and CDR2 are SGHVS and FQNEAQ. The V end was cut by 5 bases, the J end by 7 bases, with 14 bases between. The CDR3 DNA is TGTGCCAGCAGCCCACGGGTGGAGAGGACCCAGTACTTC. Translating gives CASSPRVERTQYF. The whole variable domain, filled in from reference TRBV7-8 and TRBJ2-5, reads GAGVSQSPRYKVAKRGQDVALRCDPISGHVSLFWYQQALGQGPEFLTYFQNEAQLDKSGLPSDRFFAERPEGSVSTLKIQRTQQEDSAVYLCASSPRVERTQYFGPGTRLLVL.

The chain has TRBV6-5 and TRBJ1-4; D uncertain. The germline CDR1 and CDR2 sequences are MNHEY and SVGAGI. The CDR3 has 15 amino acids. V lost 6 bases to trimming and J lost 6 bases, with 17 bases between them. This CDR3 is CASSLLARAHEKLFF. In nucleotides, the CDR3 is TGTGCCAGCAGCCTACTAGCGAGGGCCCATGAAAAACTGTTTTTT.

This clone was recorded once. This chain joins TRBV27 and TRBJ2-1; D unclear. Germline V gives CDR1 MNHEY, CDR2 SMNVEV (reference sequence). This CDR3 has 13 residues. Trimming removed 5 bases at V and 10 bases at J, with 15 bases between. CDR3: CASSLHGRSEQFF. In nucleotides, the CDR3 is TGTGCCAGCAGTCTCCATGGCCGTTCGGAGCAGTTCTTC.

The chain joins TRBV12-5 to TRBJ1-5; D is possibly TRBD1 (6 bases). V dropped 5 bases and J dropped 3 bases, with 14 bases sitting between them. The CDR3 covers 15 residues. Germline CDR1 reads LGHNT; CDR2 reads FRNRAP. This chain's CDR3 is CASGLGQSDNQPQHF. DNA of the CDR3: TGTGCTAGTGGTCTTGGACAGTCTGACAATCAGCCCCAGCATTTT.

This chain joins TRBV6-5 and TRBJ2-5, with 11 bases aligning to TRBD1. From germline, CDR1 is MNHEY and CDR2 SVGAGI. V was clipped by 6 bases and J by 2 bases; unmatched bases: 5. This CDR3 is 15 amino acids long. The CDR3 DNA follows: TGTGCCAGCAGCTCGGACAGGGGGCGTCAAGAGACCCAGTACTTC. Protein product: CASSSDRGRQETQYF.

As regards this clone: Relative to the germline gene, one junction end is altered; a read error may explain this. The chain recombines TRBV28 with TRBJ2-7, with D uncertain. The CDR3 has 17 residues. Germline CDR1 and CDR2: MDHEN and SYDVKM. CDR3 loop: CVSSLRRVVADDYEQYF. CDR3 nucleotides: TGTGTCAGCAGTCTCCGTCGGGTCGTGGCAGATGACTACGAGCAGTACTTC.

Comments on this clone: A junction boundary mismatches the germline segment, possibly from a read error. CDR3 region: CAISPNRQGPPPVF. For the CDR3, the DNA is TGTGCCATCAGTCCGAATCGACAGGGACCACCGCCGGTCTTT. V and J are TRBV10-3 and TRBJ1-1, with 7 bases aligning to TRBD1. The CDR3 has 14 residues. Germline V CDR1 and CDR2: ENHRY, SYGVKD.